This note documents a single T cell receptor (beta chain) sequence. Antigen specificity is unknown. This CDR3 has 16 amino acids. CDR1 and CDR2 (germline): LGHNA, YNFKEQ. Trimming took off 3 bases at V and 4 bases at J, with 18 bases between the two ends. TCRdb called the 5' RACE reads again in MiXCR, with one record for every CDR3 protein. In the table there are some 320,000 distinct CDR3 sequences, about 16% of which are singletons. These data are taken from a study of T-cell memory formation after mild COVID-19. General study results and limits: Contracting clones from day 15 to 85 showed balanced CD4/CD8; later expanders favored CD4+. Clones that contracted clustered mainly in CM and EM if CD4+ and in EMRA if CD8+.

The clonotype was recovered from a man aged 18 to 35 who had mild COVID-19 (a few samples of this study predate the infection). Cell type and time point are not known. This chain uses TRBV4-2 with TRBJ2-5; no definite D call. Specimen: PBMCs or a T cell subset sorted from them (not recorded which). The CDR3 DNA reads as TGTGCCAGCAGCCAGGTAACCACAGCCATCGGAGAGACCCAGTACTTC. Its translation: CASSQVTTAIGETQYF.